Shown below are 29 T cell receptor beta chains from a single sample sequenced in a study of identical twins. Via MiXCR, TCRdb re-called the 5' RACE reads, giving one row per CDR3 protein. Of roughly 490,000 distinct CDR3 sequences detected, roughly an eighth appear once; the ten largest clones hold more than 0.8%. The data were also submitted as part of a second study, on yellow fever vaccine responses in identical twins.

Specimen: CD4+ T cells sorted from blood. The receptor set was obtained from a woman in her late teens or twenties in good health.

This clonotype has just a few counts. The chain has TRBV11-1 and TRBJ2-5; no definite D call. This CDR3 is built from 15 residues. Germline-derived CDR1 and CDR2 are SGHAT and FQDESV (reference sequence). Trimming took 3 bases from V and 5 from J, leaving 16 bases between them. CDR3 sequence (DNA): TGTGCCAGCAGCTTGTTGGCCGCCGACGCGGAGACCCAGTACTTC. Encoded protein: CASSLLAADAETQYF.

The gene calls are TRBV29-1 and TRBJ2-3; maybe TRBD2 (6 bases). Germline V gene lookup returns CDR1 SQVTM and CDR2 ANQGSEA. This CDR3 comprises 15 residues. Trimming removed 4 bases from V and 4 bases from J, with 18 bases in between. The CDR3 DNA follows: TGCAGCGTTGTAGGTGGGGCGGGAAGGGCAGATACGCAGTATTTT. Translating gives CSVVGGAGRADTQYF.

This clonotype was seen a few times. The CDR3 bases are TGTGCCAGCACCCCTGGGAGCTCCTACGAGCAGTACTTC. This translates into CASTPGSSYEQYF. The chain combines TRBV6-1 with TRBJ2-7; possible D gene TRBD2, 5 bases. Per germline, CDR1 MNHNS and CDR2 SASEGT. The ends were cut back, 7 bases at V and 0 bases at J, with 10 bases in the middle. CDR3 size: 13 residues.

A few counts support this clonotype. J is TRBJ2-2 and V is TRBV5-1; D gene unclear. V was clipped by 1 base and J by 0 bases, with 7 bases between them. CDR3 size: 15 residues. Germline V gene data show CDR1 as SGHRS and CDR2 as YFSETQ. In nucleotides, the CDR3 is TGCGCCAGCAGCTTGAGGGCCACGAACACCGGGGAGCTGTTTTTT. Amino acid sequence: CASSLRATNTGELFF.

J is TRBJ2-3 and V is TRBV2, with no clear D. Germline V lookup: CDR1 SNHLY, CDR2 FYNNEI. Between the trimmed V and J ends, which lost 2 bases and 12 bases, there was a span of 15 bases. CDR3 length: 13 amino acids. The CDR3 coding sequence is TGTGCCAGCAGTGAAAAGTCCAACTCCCACCAGTATTTT. Its translation: CASSEKSNSHQYF.

This clonotype appeared many times. This rearrangement joins TRBV10-3 to TRBJ2-7; D might be TRBD1 (5 bases). Germline CDR1 is ENHRY and CDR2 is SYGVKD. Between the trimmed V and J ends, which lost 3 bases and 2 bases, there was a span of 17 bases. CDR3 length equals 16 residues. The chain's CDR3 is CAISDTGLFSPYEQYF. The CDR3 DNA sequence: TGTGCCATCAGTGACACAGGTCTCTTCTCCCCCTACGAGCAGTACTTC.

The chain carries TRBV7-6 and TRBJ2-3, with D perhaps matching TRBD2 (5 bases). Germline CDR1 reads SGHVS; CDR2 reads FNYEAQ. The CDR3 totals 16 residues. The V end was cut by 0 bases, the J end by 4 bases, with 14 bases between. The CDR3: CASSLAPAGGADTQYF. The CDR3 region has the DNA TGTGCCAGCAGCTTAGCTCCCGCTGGAGGTGCAGATACGCAGTATTTT. Drawing the rest from reference TRBV7-6 and TRBJ2-3, the complete variable domain is GAGVSQSPRYKVTKRGQDVALRCDPISGHVSLYWYRQALGQGPEFLTYFNYEAQQDKSGLPNDRFSAERPEGSISTLTIQRTEQRDSAMYRCASSLAPAGGADTQYFGPGTRLTVL.

This rearrangement joins TRBV3-1 to TRBJ2-1, with D perhaps matching TRBD2 (6 bases). The germline V gene encodes CDR1 LGHDT and CDR2 YNNKEL (reference sequence). This CDR3 is 14 amino acids long. The ends were cut back, 5 bases at V and 2 bases at J, with 10 bases in the middle. In DNA, the CDR3 is TGTGCCAGCAGCTTAGCGGAGACCTACAATGAGCAGTTCTTC. Encoded protein: CASSLAETYNEQFF.

This clonotype has just a few counts. V is TRBV5-1 and J is TRBJ2-5, with a possible D match to TRBD2 (5 bases). Trimming took 2 bases from V and 1 from J, leaving 9 bases between them. This CDR3 region has 14 residues. Germline CDR1 SGHRS, CDR2 YFSETQ. CDR3 sequence: CASSFGVGQETQYF. CDR3 nucleotide sequence: TGCGCCAGCAGCTTCGGGGTAGGCCAAGAGACCCAGTACTTC.

The V call is TRBV15, the J call TRBJ2-1; D is undetermined. The V and J ends lost 0 bases and 7 bases respectively, with 1 base between them. Germline-derived CDR1 and CDR2 are LNHNV and YYDKDF (reference sequence). This CDR3 comprises 11 residues. The CDR3 DNA sequence: TGTGCCACCAGCAGAGAAAATGAGCAGTTCTTC. Amino acids: CATSRENEQFF.

The V call is TRBV24-1, the J call TRBJ2-1; tentative D call: TRBD2 (6 bases). The germline gives CDR1 KGHDR, CDR2 SFDVKD. The CDR3 is 14 residues long. Trimming took 9 bases from V and 8 from J, leaving 19 bases between them. The CDR3 spells CATRGLREAHEQFF. Here the CDR3 DNA reads TGTGCCACCCGCGGGCTGCGGGAAGCGCATGAGCAGTTCTTC.

In its sample, this clonotype was seen once. The chain joins TRBV6-5 to TRBJ2-5; D is unresolved. V shed 0 bases and J shed 5 bases, with 10 bases lying between them. Germline loops: CDR1 MNHEY, CDR2 SVGAGI. The length of the CDR3 is 14 residues. CDR3 sequence: CASSYSPLGETQYF. The CDR3 DNA sequence: TGTGCCAGCAGTTACTCGCCCCTGGGGGAGACCCAGTACTTC.

This clonotype came up many times. The DNA is omitted, as the CDR3 cannot be located on it reliably, and the CDR3 follows TCRdb's listing. The chain uses TRBV12-3 or TRBV12-4 and TRBJ2-5. The CDR3 length equals 11 residues, ends included. The CDR3 protein is CASSFLETQYF.

In its sample, this clonotype was seen many times. The gene calls are TRBV28 and TRBJ1-2; tentative D call: TRBD1 (5 bases). Trimming pared 8 bases from V and 7 bases from J, leaving 17 bases between. The length of the CDR3 is 13 residues. Germline V gene sequence: CDR1 MDHEN, CDR2 SYDVKM. The CDR3 region is CASPEPGGGGYTF. The DNA of the CDR3 is TGTGCCAGCCCCGAGCCTGGGGGGGGTGGCTACACCTTC.

V usage is TRBV20-1 and J usage is TRBJ2-3; a possible D gene is TRBD2 (5 bases). Trimming removed 5 bases from V and 2 bases from J, with 17 bases in between. Germline lookup yields CDR1 DFQATT and CDR2 SNEGSKA (reference sequence). The CDR3 length is 15 residues. CDR3 amino acids: CSAPAGGRTTDTQYF. DNA for the CDR3: TGCAGTGCTCCCGCGGGCGGGCGGACCACAGATACGCAGTATTTT.

This clonotype has only a few counts. This chain links TRBV10-3 with TRBJ2-1, with 11 bases aligning to TRBD2. After removal of 5 bases from V and 6 bases from J, the junction contained 12 bases not matched to a gene. The CDR3 covers 17 residues. CDR1 is ENHRY, CDR2 SYGVKD, per germline. The CDR3 sequence is CAISHRLAGLLPNEQFF. The CDR3 nucleotides read TGTGCCATCAGTCATCGACTAGCGGGACTTTTGCCCAATGAGCAGTTCTTC.

A few counts support this clonotype. The chain links TRBV14 to TRBJ2-3, with unresolved D. CDR3 length: 11 amino acids. CDR1 and CDR2 (germline): SGHDN, FVKESK. The germline V and J ends were trimmed by 8 bases and 8 bases, with 11 bases remaining between them. The CDR3 protein is CASGATGTQYF. CDR3 DNA sequence: TGTGCCAGCGGCGCTACGGGTACGCAGTATTTT.

This clonotype was counted a few times. This chain uses TRBV2 with TRBJ1-5, with TRBD1 as a possible D gene (6 bases). V lost 8 bases, J lost 5 bases, and 13 bases lay in between. The V gene's germline CDR1 is SNHLY and CDR2 FYNNEI. The CDR3 covers 13 residues. The chain's CDR3 is CASGPGEHQPQHF. The CDR3 bases are TGTGCCAGCGGGCCAGGGGAGCATCAGCCCCAGCATTTT.

This chain connects TRBV10-1 to TRBJ2-2; TRBD2 might be the D (6 bases). The CDR3 runs to 14 residues. Germline V gives CDR1 WNHNN, CDR2 SYGVQD (reference sequence). With 6 bases removed from V and 9 bases from J, the gap between germline ends came to 17 bases. This chain's CDR3 is CASSGSPSSRELFF. CDR3 DNA sequence: TGCGCCAGCAGCGGGAGTCCCAGCTCAAGGGAGCTGTTTTTT.

The V gene is TRBV7-2, the J gene TRBJ1-5; the match to TRBD1 covers 9 bases. V lost 5 bases to trimming and J lost 7 bases; unmatched junction nucleotides: 6. Germline-derived CDR1 and CDR2 are SGHTA and FQGNSA. CDR3 length: 14 residues. CDR3 region: CASSTGQGDQPQHF. CDR3 coding DNA: TGTGCCAGCAGCACGGGACAGGGAGACCAGCCCCAGCATTTT.

This clonotype was counted ten times or more. The rearrangement links TRBV3-1 to TRBJ2-5, with TRBD2 matching 7 bases. This CDR3 has 15 residues. V was pared by 1 base and J by 4 bases, with 6 bases of the junction left unmatched. Germline assignment: CDR1 LGHDT and CDR2 YNNKEL (reference sequence). CDR3 nucleotide sequence: TGTGCCAGCAGCCAAGGGACTAGTGGGCGAGAGACCCAGTACTTC. Residues: CASSQGTSGRETQYF.

This chain connects TRBV12-3 or TRBV12-4 to TRBJ2-1; 8 nucleotides match TRBD2. The CDR3 covers 15 residues. V was clipped by 2 bases and J by 1 base; unmatched bases: 1. The CDR3 nucleotides read TGTGCCAGCAGTTTACGACTAGCGTCCTACAATGAGCAGTTCTTC. Its translation: CASSLRLASYNEQFF.

The rearrangement links TRBV29-1 to TRBJ1-3; D might be TRBD1 (6 bases). Germline values: CDR1 SQVTM, CDR2 ANQGSEA. The CDR3 extends over 11 amino acids. As DNA, the CDR3 is TGCGGGGGGACATCTGGAAACACCATATATTTT. Protein sequence: CGGTSGNTIYF.

The CDR3 spells CASSLGLAGGGGANVLTF. The DNA for the CDR3 is TGTGCCAGCAGCTTGGGACTAGCGGGAGGCGGTGGGGCCAACGTCCTGACTTTC. This chain links TRBV11-1 with TRBJ2-6; 15 bases agree with TRBD2. After removal of 3 bases from V and 3 bases from J, the junction contained 3 bases not matched to a gene. Per germline, CDR1 SGHAT and CDR2 FQDESV (reference sequence). CDR3 length equals 18 residues.

In this sample, this clonotype turned up a few times. V and J are TRBV10-3 and TRBJ1-5; D gene uncertain. Per germline, CDR1 ENHRY and CDR2 SYGVKD. The V end was cut by 3 bases, the J end by 7 bases, with 7 bases between. The CDR3 has 12 amino acids. CDR3 region: CAISDNEQPQHF. The CDR3 DNA reads as TGTGCCATCAGTGACAATGAGCAGCCCCAGCATTTT.

This clonotype was seen once. The rearrangement links TRBV7-2 to TRBJ2-5; TRBD2 agrees at 8 bases. The germline CDR1 and CDR2 sequences are SGHTA and FQGNSA. V was pared by 3 bases and J by 5 bases, with 14 bases of the junction left unmatched. The CDR3 runs to 17 residues. CDR3 bases: TGTGCCAGCAGCTTTTTGGGGCAGCAGACTAGCGAGGAGACCCAGTACTTC. It yields the protein CASSFLGQQTSEETQYF.

V gene TRBV20-1 combines with J gene TRBJ2-7, with 8 bases fitting TRBD1. The germline V gene encodes CDR1 DFQATT and CDR2 SNEGSKA (reference sequence). Trimming at V came to 5 bases and at J to 2 bases, leaving 2 bases not matched to a gene. The CDR3 consists of 12 residues. This CDR3 reads CSADRGPYEQYF. CDR3 bases: TGCAGTGCTGACAGGGGTCCCTACGAGCAGTACTTC.

This chain uses TRBV18 with TRBJ2-5; D is tentatively TRBD1 or TRBD2 (5 bases each). The V gene's germline CDR1 is KGHSH and CDR2 LQKENI. Between the trimmed V and J ends, which lost 4 bases and 4 bases, there was a span of 10 bases. The CDR3 is 13 residues long. The CDR3 loop is CASSQGPGETQYF. As DNA, the CDR3 is TGTGCCAGCTCACAGGGACCGGGAGAGACCCAGTACTTC.

The chain has TRBV7-2 and TRBJ1-2; D unresolved. This CDR3 contains 15 residues. Germline V CDR1 and CDR2: SGHTA, FQGNSA. V was shortened by 4 bases and J by 1 base, with 13 bases between the two germline ends. Here the CDR3 DNA reads TGTGCCAGCAGCTCCCCGGGTAGGGTTAACTATGGCTACACCTTC. This codes for CASSSPGRVNYGYTF. Filled out from reference TRBV7-2 and TRBJ1-2, the complete variable domain reads GAGVSQSPSNKVTEKGKDVELRCDPISGHTALYWYRQSLGQGLEFLIYFQGNSAPDKSGLPSDRFSAERTGGSVSTLTIQRTQQEDSAVYLCASSSPGRVNYGYTFGSGTRLTVV.